The subject of this entry is one TCR beta chain. This sample stems from a study of blood T cell repertoires in COVID-19. TCRdb's copy holds only in-frame clones and misses some; the assay was immunoSEQ multiplex PCR. The sample yields roughly 200,000 clones, 75% to 80% seen once. The CDR3 has 14 residues. Per the germline V gene, CDR1 is LGHDT and CDR2 is YNNKEL (reference sequence). V lost 1 base to trimming and J lost 3 bases, with 9 bases between them. Sequencing used peripheral blood. This receptor was taken from a woman aged 45 to 65 with active or convalescent COVID-19. The V and J genes are TRBV3-1 (or the pseudogene TRBV3-2) and TRBJ1-2, with D possibly TRBD1 on 5 matching bases. CDR3 sequence reads: CASSQVGGDYGYTF. CDR3 nucleotides: TGTGCCAGCAGCCAAGTGGGGGGAGACTATGGCTACACCTTC.